This passage covers 6 T cell receptor beta chains from one sample sequenced in a study of blood T cell repertoires in COVID-19. Produced via immunoSEQ multiplex PCR; TCRdb's table is partial and in-frame only. The sample yields approximately 240,000 clones, 75% to 85% seen once. The specimen was peripheral blood. The receptors were gathered from a woman under 40 with COVID-19, enrolled during active disease.

The rearrangement uses TRBV18 and TRBJ2-2; D possibly corresponds to TRBD1 (6 bases). CDR1 KGHSH and CDR2 LQKENI come from the germline V gene. The V end lost 6 bases, the J end lost 0 bases, and 11 bases lay between the germline ends. This CDR3 contains 15 residues. DNA of the CDR3: TGTGCCAGCTCCTTCGACAGGACGAACACCGGGGAGCTGTTTTTT. Residues: CASSFDRTNTGELFF.

The chain employs TRBV28 and TRBJ1-2; 7 bases map to TRBD1. V dropped 10 bases and J dropped 5; count of bases not matched to a gene: 7. Germline V gives CDR1 MDHEN, CDR2 SYDVKM. The CDR3 runs 12 residues. The DNA for the CDR3 is TGTGCCACAGACAGGGCCATGTATGGCTACACCTTC. Residues: CATDRAMYGYTF.

This clone has only a few counts. The chain links TRBV6-2 or TRBV6-3 to TRBJ1-2; the D gene is possibly TRBD1 (5 bases). CDR1 and CDR2 (germline): MNHEY, SVGEGT. There are 14 residues in the CDR3. Trimming removed 2 bases at V and 5 bases at J, with 12 bases between. CDR3 residues: CASSYGAGPYGYTF. The CDR3 DNA is TGTGCCAGCAGTTACGGCGCAGGGCCGTATGGCTACACCTTC.

The count of this clone is one. V usage is TRBV11-2 and J usage is TRBJ2-7; TRBD1 might be the D (6 bases). This CDR3 has 13 residues. V lost 2 bases, J lost 3 bases, and 8 bases lay in between. CDR1 SGHAT and CDR2 FQNNGV come from the germline V gene. CDR3 in amino acids: CASSLNRDYEQYF. CDR3 DNA: TGTGCCAGCAGCTTAAACAGGGACTACGAGCAGTACTTC.

The rearrangement links TRBV3-1 (or the pseudogene TRBV3-2) to TRBJ2-1; 11 bases agree with TRBD2. CDR1 and CDR2 (germline): LGHDT, YNNKEL (reference sequence). The CDR3 has 15 residues. Unmatched junction bases numbered 11, after V lost 3 bases and J lost 13 bases. The DNA for the CDR3 is TGTGCCAGCAGCCAGCGGGGTAGCGGGGGGGTGAACCAGTTCTTC. It codes for CASSQRGSGGVNQFF.

The V call is TRBV4-1, the J call TRBJ2-1, with 7 nucleotides matching TRBD2. This CDR3 comprises 15 residues. Trimming removed 3 bases from V and 6 bases from J; junction bases left unmatched: 8. CDR1 and CDR2 from the germline V gene are MGHRA and YSYEKL. The CDR3 is CASSQTFERGNEQFF. The CDR3 bases are TGCGCCAGCAGCCAGACCTTTGAGCGGGGCAATGAGCAGTTCTTC.